This T cell receptor (beta chain) was captured in a study of tumor and adjacent non-tumor tissue in lung cancer. Study-level background: The patients, around 10 men and a handful of women, were roughly 31 to 80 with stage I to III disease. Study-wide points: Tumor tissue had significantly higher TCR diversity than normal lung.

A modified ARM-PCR protocol with three rounds of nested PCR amplified TCRbeta. In TCRdb, the multiplex PCR reads were re-called with MiXCR into one record per CDR3 protein. This sample yields some 99,000 distinct CDR3 sequences, of which 60% to 65% are seen a single time; roughly 19% belongs to the top ten. From germline, CDR1 is MNHNY and CDR2 SVGAGI (reference sequence). This CDR3 region has 13 residues. Turning to this clonotype: What it recognizes is unknown. A junction boundary mismatches the germline segment, possibly from a read error.

The template was RNA from unsorted bulk tissue. Distant lung tissue was collected more than 3 cm away from the tumor edge. This sequence originates from a man aged 55 to 70 with non-small cell lung cancer. The material sequenced was distant non-tumor lung tissue. This chain joins TRBV6-6 and TRBJ2-2, with D tentatively TRBD1 (5 bases). CDR3 DNA sequence: TGTGCCGGCAGTTTCACAGGTGGCTGGGAGCTGTTTTTT. It encodes CAGSFTGGWELFF.